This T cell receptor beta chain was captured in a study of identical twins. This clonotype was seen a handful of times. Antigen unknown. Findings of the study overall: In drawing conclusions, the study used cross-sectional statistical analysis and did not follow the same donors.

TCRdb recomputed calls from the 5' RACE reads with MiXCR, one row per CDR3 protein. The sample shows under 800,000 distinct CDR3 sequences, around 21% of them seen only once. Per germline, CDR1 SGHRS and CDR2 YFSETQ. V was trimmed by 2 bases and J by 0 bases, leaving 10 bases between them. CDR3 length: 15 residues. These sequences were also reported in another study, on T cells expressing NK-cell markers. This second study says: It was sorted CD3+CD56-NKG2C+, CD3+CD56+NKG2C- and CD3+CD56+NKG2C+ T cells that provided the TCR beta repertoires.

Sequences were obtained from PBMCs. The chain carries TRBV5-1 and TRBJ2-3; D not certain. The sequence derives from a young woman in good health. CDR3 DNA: TGCGCCAGCAGCTTAACAGCGATAAGCACAGATACGCAGTATTTT. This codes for CASSLTAISTDTQYF. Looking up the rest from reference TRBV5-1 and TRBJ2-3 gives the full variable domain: KAGVTQTPRYLIKTRGQQVTLSCSPISGHRSVSWYQQTPGQGLQFLFEYFSETQRNKGNFPGRFSGRQFSNSRSEMNVSTLELGDSALYLCASSLTAISTDTQYFGPGTRLTVL.